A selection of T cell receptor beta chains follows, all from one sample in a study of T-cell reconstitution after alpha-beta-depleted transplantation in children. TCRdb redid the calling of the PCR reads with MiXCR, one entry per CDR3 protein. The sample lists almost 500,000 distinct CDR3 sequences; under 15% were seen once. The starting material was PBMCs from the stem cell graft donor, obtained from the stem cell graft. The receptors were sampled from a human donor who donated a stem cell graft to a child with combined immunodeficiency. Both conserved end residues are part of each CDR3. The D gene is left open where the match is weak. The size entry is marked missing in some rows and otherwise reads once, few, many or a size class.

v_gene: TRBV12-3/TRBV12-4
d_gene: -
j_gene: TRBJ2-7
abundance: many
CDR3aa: CASSFNGHSYEQYF
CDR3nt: TGTGCCAGCAGTTTTAACGGGCACTCCTACGAGCAGTACTTC

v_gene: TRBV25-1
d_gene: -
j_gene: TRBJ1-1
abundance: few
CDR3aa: CASSEYVRPLHTEAFF
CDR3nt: TGTGCCAGCAGTGAATATGTCCGCCCTCTTCACACTGAAGCTTTCTTT

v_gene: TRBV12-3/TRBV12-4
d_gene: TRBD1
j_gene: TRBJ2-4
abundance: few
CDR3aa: CASSGNRGIIQYF
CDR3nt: TGTGCCAGCAGTGGAAACAGGGGAATCATTCAGTACTTC

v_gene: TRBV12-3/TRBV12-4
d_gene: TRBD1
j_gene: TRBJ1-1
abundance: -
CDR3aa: CACSLPVTGSAFMNTEAFF
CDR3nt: TGTGCCTGCAGTCTCCCCGTGACAGGGTCCGCCTTCATGAACACTGAAGCTTTCTTT

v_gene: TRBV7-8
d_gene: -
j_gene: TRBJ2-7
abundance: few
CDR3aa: CASSFTGSRSRAYEQYF
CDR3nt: TGTGCCAGCAGCTTTACAGGATCCCGAAGCCGGGCCTACGAGCAGTACTTC

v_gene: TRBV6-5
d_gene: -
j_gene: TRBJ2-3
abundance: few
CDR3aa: CASSYGSRGRTDTQYF
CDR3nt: TGTGCCAGCAGTTACGGCTCTCGCGGACGCACAGATACGCAGTATTTT

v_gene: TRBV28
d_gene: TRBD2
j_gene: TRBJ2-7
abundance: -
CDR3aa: CASSSPPAGDREQYF
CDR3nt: TGTGCCAGCAGTTCCCCCCCAGCGGGGGACCGTGAGCAGTACTTC

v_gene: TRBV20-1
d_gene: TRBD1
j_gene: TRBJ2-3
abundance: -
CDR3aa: CSARDLGQGGTDTQYF
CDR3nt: TGCAGTGCTAGAGATCTAGGACAGGGAGGAACAGATACGCAGTATTTT

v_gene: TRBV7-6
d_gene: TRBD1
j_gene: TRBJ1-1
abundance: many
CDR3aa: CASSLGGMNTEAFF
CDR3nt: TGTGCCAGCAGTTTAGGGGGCATGAACACTGAAGCTTTCTTT

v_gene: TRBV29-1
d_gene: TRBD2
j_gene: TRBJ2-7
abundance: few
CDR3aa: CSVVGGDLAYEQYF
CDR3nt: TGCAGCGTTGTTGGGGGGGATTTGGCCTACGAGCAGTACTTC

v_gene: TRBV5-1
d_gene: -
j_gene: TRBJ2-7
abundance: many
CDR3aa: CASSLGSLSGEYEQYF
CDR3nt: TGCGCCAGCAGCTTGGGGTCGCTAAGTGGGGAGTACGAGCAGTACTTC

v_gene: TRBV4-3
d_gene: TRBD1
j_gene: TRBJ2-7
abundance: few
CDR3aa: CASSQDSGQPYEQYF
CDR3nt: TGCGCCAGCAGCCAAGACTCGGGACAGCCCTACGAGCAGTACTTC

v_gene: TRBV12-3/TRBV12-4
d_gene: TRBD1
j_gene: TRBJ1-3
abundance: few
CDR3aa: CASSLGTGQGNTIYF
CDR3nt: TGTGCCAGCAGCCTTGGGACAGGCCAGGGAAACACCATATATTTT

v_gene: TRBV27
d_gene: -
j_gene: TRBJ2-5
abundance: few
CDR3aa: CASSLRGMGETQYF
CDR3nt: TGTGCCAGCAGCTTACGCGGGATGGGGGAGACCCAGTACTTC

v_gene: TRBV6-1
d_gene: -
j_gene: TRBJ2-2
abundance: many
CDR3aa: CASSPRGDNTGELFF
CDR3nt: TGTGCCAGCAGTCCCAGGGGGGATAACACCGGGGAGCTGTTTTTT

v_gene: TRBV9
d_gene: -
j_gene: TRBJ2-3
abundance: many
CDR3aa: CASSAYAYSTDTQYF
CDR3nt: TGTGCCAGCAGCGCCTATGCTTACAGCACAGATACGCAGTATTTT

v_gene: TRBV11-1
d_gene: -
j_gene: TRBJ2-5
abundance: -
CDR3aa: CASSWVRGRAGRRETQYF
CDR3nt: TGTGCCAGCAGCTGGGTTCGGGGTCGCGCGGGGAGACGGGAGACCCAGTACTTC

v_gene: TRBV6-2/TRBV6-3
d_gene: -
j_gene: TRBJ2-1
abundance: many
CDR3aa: CASSYGVGRNEQFF
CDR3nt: TGTGCCAGCAGTTACGGGGTGGGGCGGAATGAGCAGTTCTTC

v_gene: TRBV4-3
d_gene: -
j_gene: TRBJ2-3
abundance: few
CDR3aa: CASSQDLREDTQYF
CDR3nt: TGCGCCAGCAGCCAAGACTTGCGGGAAGATACGCAGTATTTT

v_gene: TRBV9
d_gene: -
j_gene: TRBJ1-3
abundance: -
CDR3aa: CASSDHRRGFNF
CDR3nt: TGTGCCAGCAGCGACCACCGTAGAGGATTTAATTTT

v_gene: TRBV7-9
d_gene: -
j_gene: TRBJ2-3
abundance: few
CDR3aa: CASSLSSGADTDTQYF
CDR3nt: TGTGCCAGCAGCCTCAGCTCGGGGGCGGACACAGATACGCAGTATTTT

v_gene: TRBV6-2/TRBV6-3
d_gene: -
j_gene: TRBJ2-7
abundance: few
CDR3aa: CASSYGTTTTYEQYF
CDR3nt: TGTGCCAGCAGTTACGGTACTACCACCACCTACGAGCAGTACTTC

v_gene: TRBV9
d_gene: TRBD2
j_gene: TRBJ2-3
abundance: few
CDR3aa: CASSAGLTATDTQYF
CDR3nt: TGTGCCAGCAGCGCGGGACTAACCGCCACAGATACGCAGTATTTT

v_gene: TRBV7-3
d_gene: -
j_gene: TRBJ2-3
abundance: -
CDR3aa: CASSRWQGDTQYF
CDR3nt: TGTGCCAGCAGCCGGTGGCAAGGAGATACGCAGTATTTT

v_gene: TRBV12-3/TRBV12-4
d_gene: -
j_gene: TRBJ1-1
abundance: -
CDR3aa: CASSPGGEAFF
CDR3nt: TGTGCCAGCAGCCCCGGGGGCGAAGCTTTCTTT

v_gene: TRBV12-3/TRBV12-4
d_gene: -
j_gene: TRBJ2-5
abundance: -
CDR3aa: CASRNSTDHQETQYF
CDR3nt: TGTGCCAGCAGAAACTCGACAGACCACCAAGAGACCCAGTACTTC